These 10 T cell receptor beta chains were all obtained from the same sample, sequenced in a study of T cells after posttransplantation cyclophosphamide. Libraries were prepared by immunoSEQ multiplex PCR; TCRdb keeps only in-frame clonotypes and omits some of them. The sample contains around 1,200 clones, none of them singletons. Treatment was busulfan-fludarabine conditioning, a marrow graft, and cyclophosphamide on days +3 and +4. Sample: PBMCs, taken 84 days after allogeneic stem cell transplant with posttransplant cyclophosphamide. The receptors shown here come from a male patient aged 25 to 39 who received an allogeneic stem cell transplant from a related donor, was CMV-positive, and had no GVHD. The graft donor may account for some of the T cells.

By sample fraction, this clone is medium-sized (0.01 to 0.1%). As DNA, the CDR3 is TGTGCCAGCAGCTCGAGGGACAGGGTAGGCTATGGCTACACCTTC. The encoded protein is CASSSRDRVGYGYTF. V and J are TRBV28 and TRBJ1-2, with 9 bases aligning to TRBD1. Germline V CDR1 and CDR2: MDHEN, SYDVKM. J gave up 4 bases and V 6 bases, and 9 bases lay outside the gene matches. The CDR3 length is 15 residues.

This clone is classed as medium-sized. The CDR3 region is CASPSDSPYNEQFF. The CDR3 DNA is TGTGCCAGCCCATCGGACTCTCCCTACAATGAGCAGTTCTTC. The chain carries TRBV25-1 and TRBJ2-1, with TRBD2 as a possible D gene (5 bases). Germline-derived CDR1 and CDR2 are MGHDK and SYGVNS. Trimming removed 8 bases from V and 2 bases from J, with 13 bases in between. CDR3 size: 14 residues.

In its sample, this clone ranks as medium-sized. The CDR3 nucleotides read TGTGCCAGCAGGGCTCTTCGGGGGAGGCGTGCAACTAATGAAAAACTGTTTTTT. This gives the protein CASRALRGRRATNEKLFF. This chain connects TRBV2 to TRBJ1-4, with TRBD1 as a possible D gene (5 bases). CDR1 is SNHLY and CDR2 is FYNNEI in the germline V gene. V gave up 6 bases and J gave up 0 bases, with 20 bases separating them. CDR3 size: 18 residues.

Within the sample, this clone is medium-sized. The junction differs from germline at one of its ends, possibly a read error. This chain joins TRBV18 and TRBJ2-7; the D gene is possibly TRBD1 (6 bases). The CDR3 sequence is 16 residues long. The germline CDR1 and CDR2 sequences are KGHSH and LQKENI. The CDR3 here is CASSPPRQGPSNEQYF. The CDR3 DNA follows: TGTGCCAGCTCACCACCGCGGCAGGGGCCCTCCAACGAGCAGTACTTC.

This clone was found a few times. The V call is TRBV29-1, the J call TRBJ2-3; D may be TRBD1 (5 bases). Per germline, CDR1 SQVTM and CDR2 ANQGSEA. V was pared by 3 bases and J by 2 bases, with 9 bases between. The CDR3 has 13 amino acids. This CDR3 is CSVEGRFTDTQYF. CDR3 in DNA: TGCAGCGTTGAGGGGCGGTTCACAGATACGCAGTATTTT.

By sample fraction, this clone is large (0.1 to 1%). The gene calls are TRBV7-2 and TRBJ2-1; 9 bases agree with TRBD1. The CDR3 runs to 14 residues. V shed 3 bases and J 9 bases; nucleotides not matched to a gene: 6. Germline CDR1 SGHTA, CDR2 FQGNSA. The CDR3, as DNA: TGTGCCAGCAGCTTGGGACAGGGATTGGTTGAGCAGTTCTTC. This gives the protein CASSLGQGLVEQFF.

This clone was recorded at least ten times. The J gene is TRBJ2-1, the V gene TRBV11-2, with D possibly matching TRBD2 (5 bases). Trimming pared 5 bases from V and 4 bases from J, leaving 21 bases between. CDR3 size: 17 residues. Germline assignment: CDR1 SGHAT and CDR2 FQNNGV. The CDR3, as DNA: TGTGCCAGCAGCCCCCGCGGACTTCGAAACATATACAATGAGCAGTTCTTC. Its translation is CASSPRGLRNIYNEQFF.

By frequency in the sample, this clone is medium-sized. CDR3 sequence: CASNKWEGVTDTQYF. CDR3 nucleotides: TGTGCCAGCAATAAGTGGGAGGGGGTCACAGATACGCAGTATTTT. The rearrangement links TRBV28 to TRBJ2-3; weak D call: TRBD2 (7 bases). The CDR3 consists of 15 residues. V lost 7 bases to trimming and J lost 2 bases, with 16 bases between them. Germline CDR1 reads MDHEN; CDR2 reads SYDVKM.

This clone qualifies as medium-sized. J is TRBJ1-1 and V is TRBV5-1, with D hard to call. There are 15 residues in the CDR3. V lost 5 bases and J 0 bases, leaving 14 bases between the germline ends. Germline CDR1 reads SGHRS; CDR2 reads YFSETQ. The CDR3 DNA sequence: TGCGCCAGCAGGGAACAGAGTTCTATGAACACTGAAGCTTTCTTT. The encoded protein is CASREQSSMNTEAFF.

This clone was picked up many times. The CDR3 spells CASSFRGAVSGELFF. CDR3 DNA sequence: TGTGCCAGCAGTTTCCGGGGGGCGGTTTCCGGGGAGCTGTTTTTT. This chain joins TRBV12-3 or TRBV12-4 and TRBJ2-2; possibly TRBD2 for D (7 bases). The CDR3 spans 15 residues. V gave up 3 bases and J gave up 6 bases, with 14 bases separating them.